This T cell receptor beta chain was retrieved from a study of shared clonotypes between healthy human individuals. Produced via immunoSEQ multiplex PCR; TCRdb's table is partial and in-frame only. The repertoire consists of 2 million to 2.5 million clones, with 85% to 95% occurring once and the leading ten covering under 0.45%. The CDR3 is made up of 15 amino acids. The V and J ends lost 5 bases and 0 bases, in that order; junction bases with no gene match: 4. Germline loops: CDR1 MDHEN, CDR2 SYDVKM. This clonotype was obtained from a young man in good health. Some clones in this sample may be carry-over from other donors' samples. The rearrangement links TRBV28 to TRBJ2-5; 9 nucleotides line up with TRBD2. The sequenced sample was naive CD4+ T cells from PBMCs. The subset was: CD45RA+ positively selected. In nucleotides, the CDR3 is TGTGCCAGCAGTGTGGCGGGAGGGTACCAAGAGACCCAGTACTTC. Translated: CASSVAGGYQETQYF. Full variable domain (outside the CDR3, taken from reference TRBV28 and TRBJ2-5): DVKVTQSSRYLVKRTGEKVFLECVQDMDHENMFWYRQDPGLGLRLIYFSYDVKMKEKGDIPEGYSVSREKKERFSLILESASTNQTSMYLCASSVAGGYQETQYFGPGTRLLVL.